One and the same sample provided the 23 T cell receptor beta chains below, sequenced in a study of regulatory T cells in long-lasting Graves disease. Researchers made TCR beta libraries by using iRepertoire HTBI primers and running Arm-PCR on CDR3 regions. TCRdb re-called the multiplex PCR reads through MiXCR, storing one row per CDR3 protein. The table records a few hundred thousand distinct CDR3 sequences, roughly 23% of them present only once. Specified time point: persistent/refractory GD, antithyroid drugs over 5 years with positive TRAb. PBMCs were the source of the RNA used for TCR sequencing. The material was peripheral blood mononuclear cells (PBMCs), obtained when the disease was refractory, from a patient treated with antithyroid drugs. These receptors were taken from a female donor with Graves disease.

Many counts were recorded for this clonotype. This chain uses TRBV7-2 with TRBJ2-5; TRBD1 aligns across 8 bases. CDR3 length: 16 residues. Germline CDR1 reads SGHTA; CDR2 reads FQGNSA. V dropped 5 bases and J dropped 5; count of bases not matched to a gene: 13. The CDR3 DNA sequence: TGTGCCAGCAGCCTAGAGATCCAGGGGGCTAGGGAGACCCAGTACTTC. Its translation is CASSLEIQGARETQYF.

This clonotype was seen repeatedly, ten times or more. V gene TRBV5-1 combines with J gene TRBJ1-1; perhaps TRBD1 as D (6 bases). V gave up 0 bases and J gave up 3 bases, with 12 bases separating them. Germline CDR1 is SGHRS and CDR2 is YFSETQ. This CDR3 comprises 15 residues. The CDR3 here is CASSLALQGYTEAFF. Here the CDR3 DNA reads TGCGCCAGCAGCTTGGCCCTACAGGGATACACTGAAGCTTTCTTT. The full variable domain, with the rest looked up from reference TRBV5-1 and TRBJ1-1, is KAGVTQTPRYLIKTRGQQVTLSCSPISGHRSVSWYQQTPGQGLQFLFEYFSETQRNKGNFPGRFSGRQFSNSRSEMNVSTLELGDSALYLCASSLALQGYTEAFFGQGTRLTVV.

This clonotype was detected ten times or more. This rearrangement joins TRBV7-2 to TRBJ1-1; 7 bases match TRBD1. With 5 bases clipped from V and 3 bases from J, the junction kept 9 bases outside the gene matches. The CDR3 length is 15 residues. The germline CDR1 and CDR2 sequences are SGHTA and FQGNSA. CDR3 DNA sequence: TGTGCCAGCAGCCGAAGGACAGGTGGGGACACTGAAGCTTTCTTT. Encoded protein: CASSRRTGGDTEAFF.

The chain couples TRBV7-3 to TRBJ1-1; TRBD1 aligns across 10 bases. Germline V CDR1 and CDR2: SGHTA, FQGTGA. This CDR3 spans 13 amino acids. The ends lost 5 bases at V and 11 bases at J; junction bases unmatched: 8. The CDR3 sequence: CASSIDRGLEAFF. For the CDR3, the DNA is TGTGCCAGCAGCATCGACAGGGGGCTCGAGGCTTTCTTT.

This clonotype was seen a handful of times. The rearrangement joins TRBV2 to TRBJ2-4; TRBD1 matches 10 bases. The length of the CDR3 is 14 residues. CDR1 is SNHLY and CDR2 is FYNNEI in the germline V gene. The V gene end was trimmed by 6 bases and the J gene end by 5 bases; junction bases not matched to a gene: 4. The CDR3 nucleotides read TGTGCCAGCAGCCAGGACAGGGGGGAAAACATTCAGTACTTC. It yields the protein CASSQDRGENIQYF.

This chain uses TRBV29-1 with TRBJ1-1; tentatively, D is TRBD1 (6 bases). The germline CDR1 and CDR2 sequences are SQVTM and ANQGSEA. CDR3 length equals 13 residues. Trimming pared 5 bases from V and 4 bases from J, leaving 14 bases between. DNA for the CDR3: TGCAGCGTTTCACAGGGAATGAGCACTGAAGCTTTCTTT. Amino acids: CSVSQGMSTEAFF. Looking up the rest from reference TRBV29-1 and TRBJ1-1 gives the full variable domain: SAVISQKPSRDICQRGTSLTIQCQVDSQVTMMFWYRQQPGQSLTLIATANQGSEATYESGFVIDKFPISRPNLTFSTLTVSNMSPEDSSIYLCSVSQGMSTEAFFGQGTRLTVV.

In this sample, this clonotype turned up many times. The V call is TRBV12-3 or TRBV12-4, the J call TRBJ1-1, with a tentative D call TRBD1 (6 bases). The CDR3 is made up of 14 amino acids. Trimming shortened V by 8 bases and J by 0 bases, and 13 bases separated the two germline ends. Here the CDR3 reads CASRGGLMNTEAFF. DNA of the CDR3: TGTGCCAGCCGGGGGGGGCTTATGAACACTGAAGCTTTCTTT.

This clonotype was found many times. V and J are TRBV28 and TRBJ2-7, with 8 bases matching TRBD1. The CDR3 runs 18 residues. V lost 4 bases, J lost 2 bases, and 16 bases stayed unmatched. Germline V gene data show CDR1 as MDHEN and CDR2 as SYDVKM. In DNA, the CDR3 is TGTGCCAGCAGTTCTTACCAATACACAGGGGGGAAAGCCTACGAGCAGTACTTC. It codes for CASSSYQYTGGKAYEQYF.

This clonotype was recorded a few times. The chain carries TRBV7-2 and TRBJ2-7, with unresolved D. Germline V gene lookup returns CDR1 SGHTA and CDR2 FQGNSA. The CDR3 has 14 residues. The V end lost 4 bases, the J end lost 0 bases, and 10 bases lay between the germline ends. In DNA form, the CDR3 reads TGTGCCAGCAGCTCTTGGGCCGGCTCCTACGAGCAGTACTTC. This encodes CASSSWAGSYEQYF. Variable domain in full (rest from reference TRBV7-2 and TRBJ2-7): GAGVSQSPSNKVTEKGKDVELRCDPISGHTALYWYRQSLGQGLEFLIYFQGNSAPDKSGLPSDRFSAERTGGSVSTLTIQRTQQEDSAVYLCASSSWAGSYEQYFGPGTRLTVT.

The gene calls are TRBV6-5 and TRBJ2-1; D gene unclear. The CDR3 spans 13 residues. V lost 2 bases and J 7 bases, leaving 9 bases between the germline ends. Germline lookup yields CDR1 MNHEY and CDR2 SVGAGI. The CDR3 DNA reads as TGTGCCAGCAGTTACCTGGCTGAAAATGAGCAGTTCTTC. This sequence encodes CASSYLAENEQFF.

This CDR3 reads CASSSIEREGPYEQYF. CDR3 bases: TGTGCCAGCAGCTCCATAGAGCGGGAGGGACCCTACGAGCAGTACTTC. The chain couples TRBV27 to TRBJ2-7; TRBD2 agrees at 10 bases. The length of the CDR3 is 16 residues. The V segment lost 6 bases and the J segment 2 bases; nucleotides outside the gene matches: 10. Per germline, CDR1 MNHEY and CDR2 SMNVEV (reference sequence).

This clonotype was seen more than once but under ten times. A much larger clone lies one base from this, so it may be a read error. The CDR3 nucleotides are TGTGCCAGCAGCTTAAACGGGAACTATGGCTACACCTTC. Translated: CASSLNGNYGYTF. The rearrangement uses TRBV7-9 and TRBJ1-2; no firm D call. The V gene lost 2 bases and the J gene lost 2 bases, with 6 bases spanning the gap. This CDR3 is 13 amino acids long. The germline V gene encodes CDR1 SEHNR and CDR2 FQNEAQ (reference sequence).

The CDR3 coding sequence is TGCAGTGCTAGAGATCGCGGGGGGCCTGAAAAACTGTTTTTT. It codes for CSARDRGGPEKLFF. The chain carries TRBV20-1 and TRBJ1-4; tentatively, D is TRBD1 (6 bases). Trimming pared 0 bases from V and 7 bases from J, leaving 12 bases between. This CDR3 has 14 residues. From germline, CDR1 is DFQATT and CDR2 SNEGSKA (reference sequence).

This clonotype was counted a few times. V and J are TRBV7-2 and TRBJ1-6; D gene unclear. The germline V and J ends were trimmed by 1 base and 4 bases, with 14 bases remaining between them. The V gene's germline CDR1 is SGHTA and CDR2 FQGNSA. The CDR3 covers 17 residues. Here the CDR3 DNA reads TGTGCCAGCAGCTTAGTATGGCAGGAGACATATAATTCACCCCTCCACTTT. Its translation: CASSLVWQETYNSPLHF.

In this sample, this clonotype turned up many times. J is TRBJ1-3 and V is TRBV2, with TRBD1 matching 7 bases. The V gene end was trimmed by 7 bases and the J gene end by 4 bases; junction bases not matched to a gene: 7. Germline-derived CDR1 and CDR2 are SNHLY and FYNNEI. The CDR3 extends over 14 amino acids. The CDR3 here is CASKEGAGGNTIYF. CDR3 nucleotides: TGTGCCAGCAAGGAGGGGGCCGGCGGAAACACCATATATTTT. Together with reference TRBV2 and TRBJ1-3, the CDR3 gives the full variable domain: EPEVTQTPSHQVTQMGQEVILRCVPISNHLYFYWYRQILGQKVEFLVSFYNNEISEKSEIFDDQFSVERPDGSNFTLKIRSTKLEDSAMYFCASKEGAGGNTIYFGEGSWLTVV.

The chain combines TRBV29-1 with TRBJ2-2; possibly TRBD2 for D (5 bases). This CDR3 spans 14 amino acids. Germline CDR1 reads SQVTM; CDR2 reads ANQGSEA. V lost 4 bases and J 5 bases, leaving 14 bases between the germline ends. As DNA, the CDR3 is TGCAGCGTTGTTTGGACGGGGAAGACCGGGGAGCTGTTTTTT. Translation: CSVVWTGKTGELFF.

The chain recombines TRBV11-2 with TRBJ1-1; 8 bases fit TRBD1. This CDR3 comprises 16 residues. Germline V gives CDR1 SGHAT, CDR2 FQNNGV. The V segment lost 5 bases and the J segment 4 bases; nucleotides outside the gene matches: 12. The CDR3 DNA is TGTGCCAGCAGCCCTGCCCCGGGACAGGTCCTCACTGAAGCTTTCTTT. It specifies CASSPAPGQVLTEAFF. The full variable domain, rest sourced from reference TRBV11-2 and TRBJ1-1, is EAGVAQSPRYKIIEKRQSVAFWCNPISGHATLYWYQQILGQGPKLLIQFQNNGVVDDSQLPKDRFSAERLKGVDSTLKIQPAKLEDSAVYLCASSPAPGQVLTEAFFGQGTRLTVV.

On this clonotype: This may arise from a read error, as a much more abundant clone is one base away. The CDR3 here is CAGTRYRGENEKLFF. The DNA of the CDR3 is TGTGCCGGCACGCGATACAGGGGGGAGAATGAAAAACTGTTTTTT. The chain has TRBV12-3 or TRBV12-4 and TRBJ1-4; 8 bases fit TRBD1. J lost 5 bases, V lost 11 bases, and 13 bases had no gene match. The CDR3 is made up of 15 amino acids.

Ten or more counts support this clonotype. V is TRBV29-1 and J is TRBJ1-1; a weak D match, TRBD1 (6 bases). This CDR3 contains 15 residues. The germline gives CDR1 SQVTM, CDR2 ANQGSEA. The V end was cut by 1 base, the J end by 0 bases, with 12 bases between. The CDR3 here is CSVEVPQGMNTEAFF. CDR3 DNA: TGCAGCGTTGAAGTTCCCCAGGGGATGAACACTGAAGCTTTCTTT.

V and J are TRBV5-1 and TRBJ1-1; unclear D gene. This CDR3 is built from 14 residues. V was pared by 5 bases and J by 1 base, with 12 bases between. Germline V gene lookup returns CDR1 SGHRS and CDR2 YFSETQ. The CDR3, as DNA: TGCGCCAGCAGGTCCGGAGCTGGGAACACTGAAGCTTTCTTT. It codes for CASRSGAGNTEAFF.

The CDR3 loop is CASSLGTGKETQYF. The CDR3 bases are TGTGCCAGCAGCTTAGGGACAGGCAAAGAGACCCAGTACTTC. This chain connects TRBV7-9 to TRBJ2-5; TRBD1 matches 7 bases. This CDR3 has 14 residues. Germline assignment: CDR1 SEHNR and CDR2 FQNEAQ (reference sequence). V was pared by 1 base and J by 3 bases, with 2 bases of the junction left unmatched.

This clonotype occurred many times. The gene calls are TRBV28 and TRBJ1-2, with 9 bases identical to TRBD1. After removal of 1 base from V and 4 bases from J, the junction contained 10 bases not matched to a gene. The CDR3 runs to 17 residues. Germline CDR1 and CDR2: MDHEN and SYDVKM. CDR3 in DNA: TGTGCCAGCAGTTTATTGGCCGGGACAGGGACTGCCTATGGCTACACCTTC. Its translation is CASSLLAGTGTAYGYTF.

The sample holds many counts of this clonotype. The chain uses TRBV27 and TRBJ2-2; 8 bases are shared with TRBD2. Germline V gene data show CDR1 as MNHEY and CDR2 as SMNVEV (reference sequence). The CDR3 totals 20 residues. V lost 5 bases and J lost 0; bases outside the gene matches: 17. The CDR3: CASSPPSGTRSLTNTGELFF. The CDR3 nucleotides are TGTGCCAGCAGTCCCCCCTCCGGGACTAGATCCCTAACGAACACCGGGGAGCTGTTTTTT.